The clone carrying this T cell receptor beta chain came up many times. The sample is drawn from a study of Graves' ophthalmopathy and Graves' hyperthyroidism. Looking at the study overall: The study drew peripheral blood at initial diagnosis, before any treatment.

Transcripts of RNA were the source for amplifying TCR beta CDR3 regions. An initial RT-PCR round employing HTBI primers preceded a second-round multiplex PCR. TCRdb re-called the multiplex PCR reads through MiXCR, storing one row per CDR3 protein. The sample consists of some 390,000 distinct CDR3 sequences, around 16% of them appearing once. Trimming took 7 bases from V and 5 from J, leaving 23 bases between them. This CDR3 is 15 amino acids long. Germline loops: CDR1 DFQATT, CDR2 SNEGSKA (reference sequence). Clinicians diagnosed using symptoms, serum thyroxine, TRAb, thyroid ultrasound and orbital computed tomography.

This TCR derives from a woman under 30 with Graves' ophthalmopathy. The chain has TRBV20-1 and TRBJ2-5, with D perhaps matching TRBD2 (6 bases). The material sequenced was peripheral blood. CDR3 bases: TGCAGTGTTGAGCTTCCGGGACTTCAATCGGAGACCCAGTACTTC. This sequence encodes CSVELPGLQSETQYF.